This record covers a single TCR beta chain. This entry is derived from a study of blood T cell repertoires in COVID-19. Study as a whole: The United States, Italy and Spain provided the acute and convalescent COVID-19 samples.

From germline, CDR1 is LNHDA and CDR2 SQIVND (reference sequence). The CDR3 length is 15 residues. Trimming took 8 bases from V and 4 from J, leaving 18 bases between them. Using immunoSEQ multiplex PCR, the repertoire was profiled, and TCRdb retains in-frame clones only, with some absent. The profile covers roughly 200,000 clones, with about 88% appearing a single time and 1.5% to 2% taken by the ten largest. The sample consisted of peripheral blood. The J gene is TRBJ2-1, the V gene TRBV19; D may be TRBD2 (5 bases). The sequence derives from a man between 18 and 29 years old with active or convalescent COVID-19. CDR3 sequence reads: CASSLGDTVYNEQFF. The CDR3 DNA reads TGTGCCAGTTCCTTGGGAGACACTGTATACAATGAGCAGTTCTTC.